Presented here are 25 T cell receptor beta chains from one specimen sequenced in a study of cytomegalovirus exposure and HLA in healthy donors. 13 Jbeta primers and 60 Vbeta primers were used for the PCR. TCRdb's table, derived via immunoSEQ multiplex PCR, lists solely in-frame clones and lacks some. The sample holds approximately 93,000 clones; 78% are singletons and the top ten take 3% to 3.5%. Sample: PBMCs. These receptors were collected from a woman aged 40 to 50 in good health and CMV-seronegative.

The genes are TRBV5-1 and TRBJ2-5; 7 nucleotides match TRBD1. V was clipped by 3 bases and J by 1 base; unmatched bases: 6. CDR1 and CDR2 from the germline V gene are SGHRS and YFSETQ. The CDR3 is 15 residues long. CDR3 in amino acids: CASSWGTVPQETQYF. In DNA form, the CDR3 reads TGCGCCAGCAGCTGGGGGACAGTCCCCCAAGAGACCCAGTACTTC. Drawing the rest from reference TRBV5-1 and TRBJ2-5, the complete variable domain is KAGVTQTPRYLIKTRGQQVTLSCSPISGHRSVSWYQQTPGQGLQFLFEYFSETQRNKGNFPGRFSGRQFSNSRSEMNVSTLELGDSALYLCASSWGTVPQETQYFGPGTRLLVL.

In this sample, this clone turned up once. This chain joins TRBV28 and TRBJ1-1; TRBD1 might be the D (6 bases). V dropped 1 base and J dropped 2 bases, with 11 bases sitting between them. The length of the CDR3 is 15 residues. Germline CDR1 is MDHEN and CDR2 is SYDVKM. The CDR3 region has the DNA TGTGCCAGCAGTTTATCTGACAGGATTAACACTGAAGCTTTCTTT. Translation gives CASSLSDRINTEAFF.

The rearrangement uses TRBV5-1 and TRBJ2-5, with TRBD1 identical over 8 bases. The germline V gene has CDR1 SGHRS and CDR2 YFSETQ. The CDR3 covers 14 residues. The V segment lost 4 bases and the J segment 6 bases; nucleotides outside the gene matches: 8. CDR3 region: CASSPRTGLKTQYF. DNA of the CDR3: TGCGCCAGCAGCCCACGGACAGGGTTGAAGACCCAGTACTTC. Using reference TRBV5-1 and TRBJ2-5 for the parts outside the CDR3, the full variable domain is KAGVTQTPRYLIKTRGQQVTLSCSPISGHRSVSWYQQTPGQGLQFLFEYFSETQRNKGNFPGRFSGRQFSNSRSEMNVSTLELGDSALYLCASSPRTGLKTQYFGPGTRLLVL.

To note about this clone: One junction end disagrees with the germline gene, perhaps due to a read error. V and J are TRBV7-7 and TRBJ2-1; TRBD1 aligns across 10 bases. Germline assignment: CDR1 SSHAT and CDR2 FNYEAQ (reference sequence). This CDR3 is built from 15 residues. This CDR3 reads CASSQDRGAYNEQFF. The CDR3 nucleotides read TGTGCTAGCAGCCAGGACAGGGGGGCCTACAATGAGCAGTTCTTC.

This clone was counted a few times. The chain links TRBV7-8 to TRBJ2-2, with 10 bases aligning to TRBD1. The CDR3 spans 15 residues. V lost 5 bases, J lost 5 bases, and 5 bases stayed unmatched. Germline V gene lookup returns CDR1 SGHVS and CDR2 FQNEAQ. For the CDR3, the DNA is TGTGCCAGCAGCCGACAGGGGGCGGGAACCGGGGAGCTGTTTTTT. Protein sequence: CASSRQGAGTGELFF.

The genes are TRBV18 and TRBJ2-3, with D maybe TRBD2 (5 bases). CDR3 length: 17 residues. Trimming shortened V by 3 bases and J by 0 bases, and 16 bases separated the two germline ends. Germline values: CDR1 KGHSH, CDR2 LQKENI. The CDR3: CASSPRSQSGSTDTQYF. The CDR3 bases are TGTGCCAGCTCACCTCGGAGTCAGAGCGGTAGCACAGATACGCAGTATTTT. Full variable domain (rest looked up from reference TRBV18 and TRBJ2-3): NAGVMQNPRHLVRRRGQEARLRCSPMKGHSHVYWYRQLPEEGLKFMVYLQKENIIDESGMPKERFSAEFPKEGPSILRIQQVVRGDSAAYFCASSPRSQSGSTDTQYFGPGTRLTVL.

The chain uses TRBV11-3 and TRBJ2-5; 7 bases match TRBD1. The germline gives CDR1 SGHNT, CDR2 YENEEA. V was pared by 5 bases and J by 4 bases, with 4 bases of the junction left unmatched. This CDR3 has 13 amino acids. CDR3 protein: CASSLPGGETQYF. DNA for the CDR3: TGTGCCAGCAGCCTCCCAGGGGGAGAGACCCAGTACTTC.

The chain recombines TRBV7-8 with TRBJ2-1; TRBD2 matches 7 bases. The CDR3 runs 16 residues. The germline CDR1 and CDR2 sequences are SGHVS and FQNEAQ. With V trimmed by 5 bases and J by 4 bases, 11 bases remained unmatched. The CDR3 is CASSPPGVAGYNEQFF. In DNA, the CDR3 is TGTGCCAGCAGCCCGCCCGGGGTAGCGGGTTACAATGAGCAGTTCTTC. The complete variable domain, with remaining parts taken from reference TRBV7-8 and TRBJ2-1, reads GAGVSQSPRYKVAKRGQDVALRCDPISGHVSLFWYQQALGQGPEFLTYFQNEAQLDKSGLPSDRFFAERPEGSVSTLKIQRTQQEDSAVYLCASSPPGVAGYNEQFFGPGTRLTVL.

This chain uses TRBV27 with TRBJ1-2; maybe TRBD1 (6 bases). This CDR3 region has 16 residues. Trimming left V 5 bases short and J 4 bases short, with 20 bases between. Germline V CDR1 and CDR2: MNHEY, SMNVEV (reference sequence). The chain's CDR3 is CASSGGPAGTLYGYTF. In DNA, the CDR3 is TGTGCCAGCAGTGGGGGTCCCGCCGGGACACTCTATGGCTACACCTTC.

The CDR3 loop reads CASSQEGGNQPQHF. The CDR3 DNA sequence: TGTGCCAGCAGCCAGGAGGGGGGGAATCAGCCCCAGCATTTT. The rearrangement joins TRBV16 to TRBJ1-5, with TRBD1 as a possible D gene (6 bases). Germline CDR1 and CDR2: KGHSY and FQNENV. The CDR3 runs to 14 residues. V was shortened by 3 bases and J by 4 bases, with 10 bases between the two germline ends.

This clone was recorded at least ten times. J is TRBJ1-1 and V is TRBV29-1; 8 bases agree with TRBD1. This CDR3 has 14 amino acids. CDR1 SQVTM and CDR2 ANQGSEA come from the germline V gene. Trimming at V came to 7 bases and at J to 3 bases, leaving 10 bases not matched to a gene. The CDR3 nucleotides read TGCAGCGCTGTGACCGGGACAGGCGACACTGAAGCTTTCTTT. Amino acids: CSAVTGTGDTEAFF.

This clone was picked up one time. This chain joins TRBV2 and TRBJ2-5; tentatively, D is TRBD1 (6 bases). V was trimmed by 3 bases and J by 3 bases, leaving 8 bases between them. This CDR3 region has 13 residues. Germline CDR1 reads SNHLY; CDR2 reads FYNNEI. In DNA form, the CDR3 reads TGTGCCAGCAGTGAGCAGGGGAAAGAGACCCAGTACTTC. Translating gives CASSEQGKETQYF.

This clone was detected a few times. The chain combines TRBV10-3 with TRBJ2-7; weak D call: TRBD1 (5 bases). The CDR3 is made up of 14 amino acids. CDR1 and CDR2 from the germline V gene are ENHRY and SYGVKD. The V end was cut by 5 bases, the J end by 5 bases, with 16 bases between. The CDR3 coding sequence is TGTGCCATCAGTTTGGGGCAGGGTTGGAACGAGCAGTACTTC. It specifies CAISLGQGWNEQYF.

This chain joins TRBV5-4 and TRBJ2-1; no clear D gene. V dropped 3 bases and J dropped 10 bases, with 20 bases sitting between them. The germline CDR1 and CDR2 sequences are SGHNT and YYREEE (reference sequence). CDR3 length: 15 residues. The CDR3 nucleotides read TGTGCCAGCAGCTCTACCCAGGCAGCTACGTGGGAGCAGTTCTTC. Amino acid sequence: CASSSTQAATWEQFF.

The chain carries TRBV7-9 and TRBJ2-3; D is possibly TRBD1 (6 bases). The CDR3 contains 14 residues. CDR1 is SEHNR, CDR2 FQNEAQ, per germline (reference sequence). V lost 2 bases, J lost 6 bases, and 12 bases lay in between. The CDR3 DNA follows: TGTGCCAGCAGCTTAAACAGGGAGCCGGATACGCAGTATTTT. It encodes CASSLNREPDTQYF. Combining the CDR3 with reference TRBV7-9 and TRBJ2-3 gives the whole variable domain DTGVSQNPRHKITKRGQNVTFRCDPISEHNRLYWYRQTLGQGPEFLTYFQNEAQLEKSRLLSDRFSAERPKGSFSTLEIQRTEQGDSAMYLCASSLNREPDTQYFGPGTRLTVL.

This clone was detected a few times. The V call is TRBV20-1, the J call TRBJ2-7; D remains ambiguous. Germline loops: CDR1 DFQATT, CDR2 SNEGSKA (reference sequence). CDR3 size: 11 residues. V lost 1 base to trimming and J lost 4 bases, with 5 bases between them. The CDR3 sequence: CSARAEYEQYF. CDR3 in DNA: TGCAGTGCTAGAGCCGAGTACGAGCAGTACTTC.

Written as DNA, the CDR3 is TGTGCCAGCAGTTTATATACCGGACACTGGGATGGCTACACCTTC. Translating gives CASSLYTGHWDGYTF. This chain links TRBV27 with TRBJ1-2; D is perhaps TRBD1 (5 bases). Looked up from germline, CDR1 is MNHEY and CDR2 is SMNVEV (reference sequence). Trimming took 1 base from V and 6 from J, leaving 15 bases between them. CDR3 length: 15 amino acids.

The J gene is TRBJ1-1, the V gene TRBV29-1; D perhaps matches TRBD1 (5 bases). Deletions cut 7 bases from V and 5 bases from J, with 11 bases between. Germline V gene lookup returns CDR1 SQVTM and CDR2 ANQGSEA. This CDR3 is built from 11 residues. CDR3 sequence (DNA): TGCAGCGCTGGGGGGGGGACTGAAGCTTTCTTT. Protein: CSAGGGTEAFF.

This chain joins TRBV9 and TRBJ2-5; 7 nucleotides align to TRBD1. The closer fit of TRBJ2-7 to the DNA end suggests the J call may be wrong. Germline values: CDR1 SGDLS, CDR2 YYNGEE. The CDR3 contains 13 residues. The CDR3 sequence: CASSEQGSNEQYF. The CDR3 nucleotides are TGTGCCAGCAGCGAACAGGGGTCCAACGAGCAGTACTTC.

The DNA of the CDR3 is TGTGCCAGCAGCTCCAGGGTTCCTAACTATGGCTACACCTTC. Its translation is CASSSRVPNYGYTF. The J gene is TRBJ1-2, the V gene TRBV7-2, with a weak D call TRBD1 (5 bases). The CDR3 has 14 residues. Per the germline V gene, CDR1 is SGHTA and CDR2 is FQGNSA. V was cut by 4 bases and J by 0 bases, with 9 bases left in between.

The V and J genes are TRBV5-1 and TRBJ1-1, with 10 bases fitting TRBD1. This CDR3 comprises 14 residues. Germline V gene sequence: CDR1 SGHRS, CDR2 YFSETQ. With V trimmed by 5 bases and J by 5 bases, 6 bases remained unmatched. CDR3 loop: CASRGTGEATEAFF. The CDR3 nucleotides are TGCGCCAGCAGGGGGACAGGGGAGGCGACTGAAGCTTTCTTT.

The chain links TRBV11-3 to TRBJ2-1; 11 bases are a match to TRBD1. V gave up 2 bases and J gave up 5 bases; unmatched junction bases: 5. This CDR3 comprises 16 residues. Germline V gene lookup returns CDR1 SGHNT and CDR2 YENEEA. The DNA for the CDR3 is TGTGCCAGCAGCTTACGGACAGGGGGCTTGGACAATGAGCAGTTCTTC. Translating it yields CASSLRTGGLDNEQFF.

This chain links TRBV19 with TRBJ1-4; D is perhaps TRBD1 (6 bases). The length of the CDR3 is 15 residues. Trimming stripped 4 bases from V and 7 bases from J, with 16 bases between. Germline values: CDR1 LNHDA, CDR2 SQIVND (reference sequence). The CDR3 DNA is TGTGCCAGTAGTACAACAGGGATGTCGGCTGAAAAACTGTTTTTT. It codes for CASSTTGMSAEKLFF.

Concerning this clone: The junction departs from the called germline gene at one end, perhaps through a read error. The chain combines TRBV28 with TRBJ1-2, with TRBD1 identical over 8 bases. CDR1 is MDHEN, CDR2 SYDVKM, per germline. The CDR3 sequence is 13 residues long. The CDR3 region has the DNA TGTGCCAGCAGTTCGACAGGGGAATATGGCTACCCCTTC. It codes for CASSSTGEYGYPF.

The chain couples TRBV19 to TRBJ1-1; 7 bases line up with TRBD1. With V trimmed by 3 bases and J by 10 bases, 17 bases remained unmatched. Germline assignment: CDR1 LNHDA and CDR2 SQIVND (reference sequence). The CDR3 extends over 16 amino acids. DNA of the CDR3: TGTGCCAGTAGTATTCGGCCAGCTTCAGGGGGTGAAGGAGCTTTCTTT. It encodes CASSIRPASGGEGAFF.